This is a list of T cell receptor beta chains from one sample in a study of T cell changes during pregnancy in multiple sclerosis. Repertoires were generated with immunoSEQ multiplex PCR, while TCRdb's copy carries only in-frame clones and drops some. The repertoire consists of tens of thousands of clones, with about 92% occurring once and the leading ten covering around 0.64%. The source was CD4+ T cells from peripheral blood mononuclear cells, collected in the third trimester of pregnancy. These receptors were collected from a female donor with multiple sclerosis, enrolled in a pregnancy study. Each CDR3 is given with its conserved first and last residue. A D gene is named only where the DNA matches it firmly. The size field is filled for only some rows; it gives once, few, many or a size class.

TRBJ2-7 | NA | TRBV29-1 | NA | CSVTDSLDSYEQYF | TGCAGCGTTACGGACAGCCTCGACTCCTACGAGCAGTACTTC
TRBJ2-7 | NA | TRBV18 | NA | CASSPLGGVYEQYF | TGTGCCAGCTCGCCTCTGGGGGGAGTCTACGAGCAGTACTTC
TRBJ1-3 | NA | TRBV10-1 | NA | CASSDEGRGSGNTIYF | TGCGCCAGCAGTGATGAGGGCAGAGGCTCTGGAAACACCATATATTTT
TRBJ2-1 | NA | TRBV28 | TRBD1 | CASSSSGTVYYNEQFF | TGTGCCAGCAGTTCCTCCGGGACAGTATACTACAATGAGCAGTTCTTC
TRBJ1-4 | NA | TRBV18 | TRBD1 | CASSPGQVVGGEKLFF | TGTGCCAGCTCACCGGGACAGGTCGTTGGTGGTGAAAAACTGTTTTTT
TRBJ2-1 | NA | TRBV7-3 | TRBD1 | CASSRGTGRANEQFF | TGTGCCAGCAGCCGGGGGACAGGGAGAGCGAATGAGCAGTTCTTC
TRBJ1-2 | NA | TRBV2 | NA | CASSEVRTVAGYTF | TGTGCCAGCAGTGAAGTACGGACAGTAGCTGGCTACACCTTC
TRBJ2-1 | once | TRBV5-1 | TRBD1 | CASSLVEDRVNEQFF | TGCGCCAGCAGCTTGGTGGAGGACAGGGTTAATGAGCAGTTCTTC
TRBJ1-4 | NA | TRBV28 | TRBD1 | CASKTDPGQGTGEKLFF | TGTGCCAGCAAAACAGACCCGGGACAGGGAACCGGTGAAAAACTGTTTTTT
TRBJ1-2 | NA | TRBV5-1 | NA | CASSLGRVEQGGYTF | TGCGCCAGCAGCTTGGGACGGGTCGAGCAAGGTGGCTACACCTTC
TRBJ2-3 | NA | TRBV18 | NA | CASSSLGQAGDTQYF | TGTGCCAGCTCAAGTCTAGGCCAGGCGGGGGATACGCAGTATTTT
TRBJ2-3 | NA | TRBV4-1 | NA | CASSQVGRVLTDTQYF | TGCGCCAGCAGCCAAGTCGGGCGGGTTCTCACAGATACGCAGTATTTT
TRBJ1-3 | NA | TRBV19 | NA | CASTPGLSSGNTIYF | TGTGCCAGTACCCCGGGACTGAGCTCTGGAAACACCATATATTTT
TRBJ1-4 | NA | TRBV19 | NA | CASSPRQRFNEKLFF | TGTGCCAGTAGTCCAAGACAGAGGTTTAATGAAAAACTGTTTTTT
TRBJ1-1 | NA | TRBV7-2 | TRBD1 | CASSSGQGRATEAFF | TGTGCCAGCAGCTCCGGACAGGGGCGGGCCACTGAAGCTTTCTTT
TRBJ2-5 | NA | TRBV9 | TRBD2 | CASSPRGGSVETQYF | TGTGCCAGCAGCCCCCGAGGCGGGAGTGTAGAGACCCAGTACTTC
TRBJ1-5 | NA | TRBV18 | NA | CASSPVEDQPQHF | TGTGCCAGCTCACCGGTGGAGGATCAGCCCCAGCATTTT
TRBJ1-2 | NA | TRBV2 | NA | CASRDGQRPFVGYGYTF | TGTGCCAGCAGAGATGGACAGCGTCCCTTCGTTGGGTATGGCTACACCTTC
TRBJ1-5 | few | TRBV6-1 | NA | CASSVAPGNQPQHF | TGTGCCAGCAGTGTAGCTCCGGGAAATCAGCCCCAGCATTTT
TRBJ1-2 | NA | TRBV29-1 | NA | CSARDNVQGYGYTF | TGCAGCGCCCGGGACAATGTCCAGGGTTATGGCTACACCTTC
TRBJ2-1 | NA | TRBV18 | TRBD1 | CASSPWTGAPGRNEQFF | TGTGCCAGCTCACCTTGGACAGGGGCCCCAGGGAGGAATGAGCAGTTCTTC
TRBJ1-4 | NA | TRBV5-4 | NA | CASSLGQGQEKLFF | TGTGCCAGCAGCTTGGGGCAGGGGCAGGAAAAACTGTTTTTT